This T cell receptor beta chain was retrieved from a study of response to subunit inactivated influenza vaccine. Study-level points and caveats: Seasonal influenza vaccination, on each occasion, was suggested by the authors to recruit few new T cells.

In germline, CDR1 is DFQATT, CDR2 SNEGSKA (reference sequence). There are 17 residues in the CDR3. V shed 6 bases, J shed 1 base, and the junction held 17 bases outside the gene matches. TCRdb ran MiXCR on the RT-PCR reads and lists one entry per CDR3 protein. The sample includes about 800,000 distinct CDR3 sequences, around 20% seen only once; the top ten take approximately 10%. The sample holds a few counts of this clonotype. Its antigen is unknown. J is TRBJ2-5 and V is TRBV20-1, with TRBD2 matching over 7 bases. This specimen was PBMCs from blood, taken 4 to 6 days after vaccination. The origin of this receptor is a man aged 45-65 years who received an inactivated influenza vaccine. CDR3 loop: CSATPTRGRRIQETQYF. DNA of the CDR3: TGCAGTGCCACGCCAACCCGCGGGAGACGAATCCAAGAGACCCAGTACTTC.